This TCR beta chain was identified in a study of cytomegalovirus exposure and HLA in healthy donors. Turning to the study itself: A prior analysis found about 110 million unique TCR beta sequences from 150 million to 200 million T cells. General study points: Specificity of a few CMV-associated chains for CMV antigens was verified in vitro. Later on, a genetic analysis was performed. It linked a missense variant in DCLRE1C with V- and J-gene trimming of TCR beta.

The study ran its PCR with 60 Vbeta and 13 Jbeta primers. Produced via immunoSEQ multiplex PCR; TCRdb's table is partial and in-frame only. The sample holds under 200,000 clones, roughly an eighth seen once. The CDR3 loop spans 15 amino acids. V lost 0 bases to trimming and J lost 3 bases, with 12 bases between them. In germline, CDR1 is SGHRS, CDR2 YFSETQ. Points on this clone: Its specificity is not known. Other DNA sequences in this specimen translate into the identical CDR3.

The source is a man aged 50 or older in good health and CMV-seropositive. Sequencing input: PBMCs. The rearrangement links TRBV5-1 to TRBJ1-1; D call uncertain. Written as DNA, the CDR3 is TGCGCCAGCAGCTTGGAACAGATCGGGGACACTGAAGCTTTCTTT. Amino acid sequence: CASSLEQIGDTEAFF.